Given below is one T cell receptor (beta chain) in context. Germline lookup yields CDR1 MDHEN and CDR2 SYDVKM. The CDR3 extends over 12 amino acids. V was shortened by 5 bases and J by 7 bases, with 12 bases between the two germline ends. Measured with immunoSEQ multiplex PCR; TCRdb has only the in-frame clones, and not every one. This table holds 100,000 to 120,000 clones, roughly 89% found once. These data belong to a study of T cell responses to AZD1222 COVID-19 vaccine. Sample: peripheral blood, taken 28 days after the second AZD1222 dose. The TCR originated in an adult who received the AZD1222 COVID-19 vaccine. This rearrangement joins TRBV28 to TRBJ2-7; possible D gene TRBD2, 5 bases. This CDR3 is CASSLGAREQYF. CDR3 in DNA: TGTGCCAGCAGTCTGGGAGCGCGGGAGCAGTACTTC.